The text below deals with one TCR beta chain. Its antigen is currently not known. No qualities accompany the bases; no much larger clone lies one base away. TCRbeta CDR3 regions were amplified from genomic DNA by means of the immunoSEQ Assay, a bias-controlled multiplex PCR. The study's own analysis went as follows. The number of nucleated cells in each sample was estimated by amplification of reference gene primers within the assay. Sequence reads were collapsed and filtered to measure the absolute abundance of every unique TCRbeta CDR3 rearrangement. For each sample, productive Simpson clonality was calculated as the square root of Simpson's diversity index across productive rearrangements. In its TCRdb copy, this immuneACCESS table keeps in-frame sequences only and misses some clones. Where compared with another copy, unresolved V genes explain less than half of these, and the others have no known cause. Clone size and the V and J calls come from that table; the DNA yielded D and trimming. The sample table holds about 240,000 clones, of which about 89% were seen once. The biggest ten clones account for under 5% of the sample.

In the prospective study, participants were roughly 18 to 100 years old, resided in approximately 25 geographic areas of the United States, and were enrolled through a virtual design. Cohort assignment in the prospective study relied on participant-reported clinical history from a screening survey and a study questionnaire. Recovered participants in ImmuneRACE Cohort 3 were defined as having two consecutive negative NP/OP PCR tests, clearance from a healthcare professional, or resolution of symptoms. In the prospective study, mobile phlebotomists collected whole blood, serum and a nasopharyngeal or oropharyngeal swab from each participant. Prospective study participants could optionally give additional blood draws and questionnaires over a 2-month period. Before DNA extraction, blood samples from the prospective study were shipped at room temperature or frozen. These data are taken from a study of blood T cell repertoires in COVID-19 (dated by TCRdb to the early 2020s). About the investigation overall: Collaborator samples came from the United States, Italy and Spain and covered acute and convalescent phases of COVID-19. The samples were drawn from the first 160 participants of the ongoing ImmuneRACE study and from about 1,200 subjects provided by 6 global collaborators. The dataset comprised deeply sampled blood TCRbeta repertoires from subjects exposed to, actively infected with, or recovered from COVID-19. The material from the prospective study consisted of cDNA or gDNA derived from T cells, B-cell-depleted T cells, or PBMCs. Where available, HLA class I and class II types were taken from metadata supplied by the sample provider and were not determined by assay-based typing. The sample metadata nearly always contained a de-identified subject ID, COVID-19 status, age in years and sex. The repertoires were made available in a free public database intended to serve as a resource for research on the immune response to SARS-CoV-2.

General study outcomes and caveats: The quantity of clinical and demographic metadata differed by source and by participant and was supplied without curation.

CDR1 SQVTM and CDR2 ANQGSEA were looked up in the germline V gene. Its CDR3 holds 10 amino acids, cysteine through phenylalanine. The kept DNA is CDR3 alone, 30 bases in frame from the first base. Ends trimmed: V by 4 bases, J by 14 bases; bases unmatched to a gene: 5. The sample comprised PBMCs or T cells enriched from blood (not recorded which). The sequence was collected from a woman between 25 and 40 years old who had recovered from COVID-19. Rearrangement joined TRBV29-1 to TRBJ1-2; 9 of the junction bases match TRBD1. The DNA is TGCAGCGTTGGACAGGGGGGATCTACCTTC. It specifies CSVGQGGSTF.